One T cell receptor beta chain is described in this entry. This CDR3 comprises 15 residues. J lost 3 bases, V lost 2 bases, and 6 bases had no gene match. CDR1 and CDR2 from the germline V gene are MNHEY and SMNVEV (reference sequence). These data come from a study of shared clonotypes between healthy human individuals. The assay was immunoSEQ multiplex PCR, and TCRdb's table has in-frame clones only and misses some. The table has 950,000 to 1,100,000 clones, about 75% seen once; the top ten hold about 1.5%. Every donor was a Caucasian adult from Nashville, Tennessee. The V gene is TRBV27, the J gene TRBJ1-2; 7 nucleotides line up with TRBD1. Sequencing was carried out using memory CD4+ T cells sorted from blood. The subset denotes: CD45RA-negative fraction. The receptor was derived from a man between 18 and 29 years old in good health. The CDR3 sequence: CASSLGKGADYGYTF. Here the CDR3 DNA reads TGTGCCAGCAGTTTAGGCAAGGGGGCGGACTATGGCTACACCTTC.